Each of the 27 T cell receptor beta chains below was sequenced from the same sample in a study of blood T cell repertoires in COVID-19. Repertoires were generated with immunoSEQ multiplex PCR, while TCRdb's copy carries only in-frame clones and drops some. The sample has about 200,000 clones; 86% are singletons. Material: peripheral blood. These receptors were taken from a woman in her forties or fifties with COVID-19, enrolled during active disease.

The chain uses TRBV19 and TRBJ1-1; D is ambiguous. Germline V lookup: CDR1 LNHDA, CDR2 SQIVND (reference sequence). Trimming pared 1 base from V and 4 bases from J, leaving 4 bases between. The length of the CDR3 is 12 residues. For the CDR3, the DNA is TGTGCCAGTAGTATAGGTCTCACTGAAGCTTTCTTT. Its translation: CASSIGLTEAFF.

The genes are TRBV5-4 and TRBJ1-2, with 8 positions matching TRBD1. The trim removed 3 bases at V and 2 bases at J, leaving 6 bases unmatched. The germline V gene encodes CDR1 SGHNT and CDR2 YYREEE (reference sequence). The CDR3 consists of 15 residues. CDR3 residues: CASSSTGGENYGYTF. CDR3 nucleotides: TGTGCCAGCAGCTCCACAGGGGGGGAGAACTATGGCTACACCTTC.

The genes are TRBV10-3 and TRBJ2-5; TRBD2 aligns across 7 bases. Losses at the gene ends were 0 bases for V and 5 bases for J; bases not matched to a gene: 3. CDR1 and CDR2 from the germline V gene are ENHRY and SYGVKD. The CDR3 runs 14 residues. The CDR3, as DNA: TGTGCCATCAGTGAGTCAACCGGGGGGGAGACCCAGTACTTC. This gives the protein CAISESTGGETQYF.

The chain uses TRBV30 and TRBJ1-2; the match to TRBD1 covers 8 bases. The CDR3 has 14 residues. Germline CDR1 and CDR2: GTSNPN and SVGIG (reference sequence). J lost 6 bases, V lost 3 bases, and 9 bases had no gene match. CDR3 bases: TGTGCCTGGAGGGCCAGGGGGCGCGGAAATGGCTACACCTTC. This encodes CAWRARGRGNGYTF.

The rearrangement uses TRBV6-5 and TRBJ2-7; TRBD2 matches 14 bases. In germline, CDR1 is MNHEY, CDR2 SVGAGI. V lost 4 bases to trimming and J lost 9 bases; unmatched junction nucleotides: 5. CDR3 length: 14 residues. In nucleotides, the CDR3 is TGTGCCAGCAGTTCCGGGACTAGCGGGGGTTGGCAGTACTTC. Protein product: CASSSGTSGGWQYF.

The chain joins TRBV30 to TRBJ1-4, with D possibly matching TRBD1 (5 bases). The CDR3 covers 14 residues. CDR1 and CDR2 from the germline V gene are GTSNPN and SVGIG (reference sequence). Trimming cost V 5 bases and J 3 bases, with 13 bases left between them. CDR3 in amino acids: CAWSLGPPNEKLFF. The CDR3 DNA reads TGTGCCTGGTCACTGGGGCCTCCTAATGAAAAACTGTTTTTT.

In this sample, this clone turned up a few times. The V and J genes are TRBV11-2 and TRBJ2-1, with D possibly matching TRBD1 (5 bases). The germline CDR1 and CDR2 sequences are SGHAT and FQNNGV. The length of the CDR3 is 13 residues. Deletions cut 5 bases from V and 9 bases from J, with 14 bases between. The DNA for the CDR3 is TGTGCCAGCAGCCCCAGGGATTTTGGTGAGCAGTTCTTC. It encodes CASSPRDFGEQFF.

The chain joins TRBV2 to TRBJ2-3; 8 bases match TRBD2. The junction had 10 bases not matched to a gene; V was cut back by 3 bases and J by 2 bases. This CDR3 comprises 17 residues. Germline V lookup: CDR1 SNHLY, CDR2 FYNNEI. CDR3 DNA sequence: TGTGCCAGCAGTGAGGGTTTGGCGGGGGGTCTCACAGATACGCAGTATTTT. It is translated as CASSEGLAGGLTDTQYF. Full variable domain (outside the CDR3, taken from reference TRBV2 and TRBJ2-3): EPEVTQTPSHQVTQMGQEVILRCVPISNHLYFYWYRQILGQKVEFLVSFYNNEISEKSEIFDDQFSVERPDGSNFTLKIRSTKLEDSAMYFCASSEGLAGGLTDTQYFGPGTRLTVL.

J is TRBJ1-3 and V is TRBV11-3, with D tentatively TRBD1 (6 bases). The CDR3 totals 15 residues. Trimming left V 5 bases short and J 0 bases short, with 11 bases between. From germline, CDR1 is SGHNT and CDR2 YENEEA. The CDR3 region has the DNA TGTGCCAGCAGCGAACAGGACAGCTCTGGAAACACCATATATTTT. Amino acids: CASSEQDSSGNTIYF. The variable domain in full, with the rest retrieved from reference TRBV11-3 and TRBJ1-3, is EAGVVQSPRYKIIEKKQPVAFWCNPISGHNTLYWYLQNLGQGPELLIRYENEEAVDDSQLPKDRFSAERLKGVDSTLKIQPAELGDSAVYLCASSEQDSSGNTIYFGEGSWLTVV.

The rearrangement links TRBV7-6 to TRBJ2-6, with D possibly being TRBD1 (5 bases). The CDR3 contains 15 residues. Deletions cut 4 bases from V and 6 bases from J, with 13 bases between. Germline-derived CDR1 and CDR2 are SGHVS and FNYEAQ. This CDR3 is CASSSPKTEANVLTF. The DNA of the CDR3 is TGTGCCAGCAGCTCACCTAAGACAGAGGCCAACGTCCTGACTTTC. The full variable domain, in which reference TRBV7-6 and TRBJ2-6 provide the parts outside the CDR3, is GAGVSQSPRYKVTKRGQDVALRCDPISGHVSLYWYRQALGQGPEFLTYFNYEAQQDKSGLPNDRFSAERPEGSISTLTIQRTEQRDSAMYRCASSSPKTEANVLTFGAGSRLTVL.

The chain joins TRBV27 to TRBJ1-3; D is ambiguous. Trimming cost V 4 bases and J 4 bases, with 14 bases left between them. Looked up from germline, CDR1 is MNHEY and CDR2 is SMNVEV (reference sequence). This CDR3 has 15 residues. CDR3 residues: CASSSRAVGGNTIYF. Here the CDR3 DNA reads TGTGCCAGCAGTTCGCGGGCAGTTGGGGGAAACACCATATATTTT.

The CDR3 DNA reads as TGTGCCAGCAGTCAAGTAGTCGGGGTATTAGGGGAGCTGTTTTTT. As protein: CASSQVVGVLGELFF. The V call is TRBV7-9, the J call TRBJ2-2, with D possibly TRBD2 on 5 matching bases. Germline loops: CDR1 SEHNR, CDR2 FQNEAQ (reference sequence). Trimming removed 6 bases from V and 8 bases from J, with 19 bases in between. The CDR3 contains 15 residues.

The chain is built from TRBV19 and TRBJ2-2; 8 nucleotides match TRBD1. The CDR3 length is 15 residues. CDR1 and CDR2 from the germline V gene are LNHDA and SQIVND (reference sequence). The ends lost 1 base at V and 6 bases at J; junction bases unmatched: 4. CDR3 residues: CASSIGQGLAGELFF. The CDR3 nucleotides are TGTGCCAGTAGTATAGGACAGGGGTTAGCCGGGGAGCTGTTTTTT.

The V call is TRBV10-3, the J call TRBJ1-1; D may be TRBD1 (5 bases). V was shortened by 5 bases and J by 3 bases, with 10 bases between the two germline ends. CDR1 is ENHRY, CDR2 SYGVKD, per germline. The CDR3 is 13 residues long. CDR3 DNA: TGTGCCATCAGTACAGGTATGCACACTGAAGCTTTCTTT. This translates into CAISTGMHTEAFF.

This chain joins TRBV27 and TRBJ1-1, with unresolved D. The length of the CDR3 is 15 residues. Germline V gene data show CDR1 as MNHEY and CDR2 as SMNVEV (reference sequence). V was pared by 1 base and J by 3 bases, with 12 bases between. The DNA of the CDR3 is TGTGCCAGCAGTTTATTGCCGGGGAAGGACACTGAAGCTTTCTTT. It translates to CASSLLPGKDTEAFF.

The V gene is TRBV5-1, the J gene TRBJ2-2, with D maybe TRBD2 (5 bases). Germline V CDR1 and CDR2: SGHRS, YFSETQ. The CDR3 extends over 17 amino acids. V lost 4 bases, J lost 4 bases, and 20 bases lay in between. The CDR3 sequence: CASSQRKTASGTGELFF. For the CDR3, the DNA is TGCGCCAGCAGCCAGAGAAAGACGGCCAGCGGCACCGGGGAGCTGTTTTTT.

The V and J genes are TRBV19 and TRBJ2-1; perhaps TRBD1 as D (6 bases). This CDR3 has 15 residues. Germline V CDR1 and CDR2: LNHDA, SQIVND (reference sequence). Between the trimmed V and J ends, which lost 1 base and 6 bases, there was a span of 13 bases. CDR3 nucleotide sequence: TGTGCCAGTAGTATAGCCCGGACAGAAAGCAATGAGCAGTTCTTC. As protein: CASSIARTESNEQFF.

The rearrangement links TRBV28 to TRBJ1-2; D might be TRBD1 (6 bases). V gave up 5 bases and J gave up 6 bases, with 13 bases separating them. Germline lookup yields CDR1 MDHEN and CDR2 SYDVKM. CDR3 length: 13 residues. The CDR3 nucleotides read TGTGCCAGCAGTCCCAGACAGGTCGATGGCTACACCTTC. Protein: CASSPRQVDGYTF.

This sequence joins TRBV6-5 and TRBJ1-2, with D tentatively TRBD1 (6 bases). With 4 bases removed from V and 6 bases from J, the gap between germline ends came to 12 bases. Germline CDR1 is MNHEY and CDR2 is SVGAGI. CDR3 length: 13 residues. For the CDR3, the DNA is TGTGCCAGCAGTTTCCTCAGGGGAGATGGCTACACCTTC. Translating gives CASSFLRGDGYTF.

The chain recombines TRBV27 with TRBJ1-2; TRBD1 matches 9 bases. Germline V gives CDR1 MNHEY, CDR2 SMNVEV (reference sequence). The CDR3 has 14 amino acids. With V trimmed by 3 bases and J by 6 bases, 5 bases remained unmatched. CDR3 protein: CASSLWTGDHGYTF. The DNA of the CDR3 is TGTGCCAGCAGTTTGTGGACAGGGGATCATGGCTACACCTTC.

The chain couples TRBV30 to TRBJ2-3; 9 bases line up with TRBD1. V lost 3 bases, J lost 9 bases, and 1 base stayed unmatched. This CDR3 comprises 11 residues. In germline, CDR1 is GTSNPN, CDR2 SVGIG (reference sequence). CDR3 sequence reads: CAWRDRGTQYF. The DNA for the CDR3 is TGTGCCTGGAGAGACAGGGGGACGCAGTATTTT.

The V call is TRBV6-5, the J call TRBJ1-1, with D possibly matching TRBD1 (5 bases). Trimming removed 2 bases at V and 4 bases at J, with 8 bases between. The CDR3 consists of 13 residues. CDR1 and CDR2 from the germline V gene are MNHEY and SVGAGI. The CDR3 DNA reads as TGTGCCAGCAGTTACGACAGATCCACTGAAGCTTTCTTT. Amino acids: CASSYDRSTEAFF.

The rearrangement uses TRBV7-9 and TRBJ1-5; 11 bases are shared with TRBD1. Trimming took 5 bases from V and 5 from J; bases not matched to a gene: 8. There are 16 residues in the CDR3. The V gene's germline CDR1 is SEHNR and CDR2 FQNEAQ (reference sequence). In nucleotides, the CDR3 is TGTGCCAGCAGCCCGGGACAGGGGGTCGGACATCAGCCCCAGCATTTT. It codes for CASSPGQGVGHQPQHF.

This CDR3 reads CASTLRGPYEQYF. CDR3 DNA sequence: TGTGCCAGCACCCTACGAGGGCCCTACGAGCAGTACTTC. The chain is built from TRBV7-2 and TRBJ2-7, with D possibly being TRBD2 (5 bases). The CDR3 runs to 13 residues. Trimming removed 7 bases at V and 2 bases at J, with 12 bases between. Looked up from germline, CDR1 is SGHTA and CDR2 is FQGNSA.

The CDR3 coding sequence is TGCGCCAGCAGCTTGAGTTCGGGAGCGGGGACTGAAGCTTTCTTT. Encoded protein: CASSLSSGAGTEAFF. V usage is TRBV5-1 and J usage is TRBJ1-1, with D hard to call. V lost 1 base and J lost 5, with 15 bases in between. This CDR3 region has 15 residues. From germline, CDR1 is SGHRS and CDR2 YFSETQ.

This chain uses TRBV5-5 with TRBJ2-7; 10 bases agree with TRBD1. The CDR3 covers 15 residues. The junction had 5 bases not matched to a gene; V was cut back by 0 bases and J by 5 bases. The germline CDR1 and CDR2 sequences are SGHKS and YYEKEE (reference sequence). The CDR3 sequence: CASSLGDRGFNEQYF. The CDR3 nucleotides are TGTGCCAGCAGCTTGGGGGACAGGGGTTTTAACGAGCAGTACTTC.

The genes are TRBV11-3 and TRBJ1-5; D is unclear. Germline V gene sequence: CDR1 SGHNT, CDR2 YENEEA. Trimming removed 5 bases from V and 3 bases from J, with 14 bases in between. The CDR3 is 15 residues long. The CDR3 DNA follows: TGTGCCAGCAGCCACTTGCCCGCATTCAATCAGCCCCAGCATTTT. It translates to CASSHLPAFNQPQHF. The variable domain in full, with the rest retrieved from reference TRBV11-3 and TRBJ1-5, is EAGVVQSPRYKIIEKKQPVAFWCNPISGHNTLYWYLQNLGQGPELLIRYENEEAVDDSQLPKDRFSAERLKGVDSTLKIQPAELGDSAVYLCASSHLPAFNQPQHFGDGTRLSIL.